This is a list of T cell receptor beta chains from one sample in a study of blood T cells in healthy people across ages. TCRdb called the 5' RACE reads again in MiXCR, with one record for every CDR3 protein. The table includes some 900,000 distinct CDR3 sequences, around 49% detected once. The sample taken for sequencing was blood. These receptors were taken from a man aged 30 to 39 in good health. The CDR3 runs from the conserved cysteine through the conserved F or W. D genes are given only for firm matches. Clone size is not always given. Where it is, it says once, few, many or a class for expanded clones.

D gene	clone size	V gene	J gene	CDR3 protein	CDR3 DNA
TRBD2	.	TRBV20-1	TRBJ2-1	CTPSGLASDNEQFF	TGCACCCCATCGGGACTAGCGTCCGATAATGAGCAGTTCTTC
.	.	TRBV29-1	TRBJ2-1	CSVHSWGSNEQFF	TGCAGCGTTCACTCCTGGGGGAGTAATGAGCAGTTCTTC
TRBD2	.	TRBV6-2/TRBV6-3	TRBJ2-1	CASSVGTTNYNEQFF	TGTGCCAGCAGCGTAGGGACTACCAATTACAATGAGCAGTTCTTC
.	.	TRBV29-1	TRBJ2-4	CSVSAAQNIQYF	TGCAGCGTTTCAGCGGCTCAAAACATTCAGTACTTC
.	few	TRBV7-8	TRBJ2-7	CASSLVQGPLEQYF	TGTGCCAGCAGCTTAGTACAGGGCCCTCTGGAGCAGTACTTC
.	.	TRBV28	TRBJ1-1	CASRVGGTKGETEAFF	TGTGCCAGCAGGGTGGGCGGTACAAAGGGAGAGACTGAAGCTTTCTTT
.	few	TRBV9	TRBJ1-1	CASSVVDRTEAFF	TGTGCCAGCAGCGTGGTTGACAGGACTGAAGCTTTCTTT
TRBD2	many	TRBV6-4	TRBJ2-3	CASSGLAGAGDTQYF	TGTGCCAGCAGTGGCCTAGCGGGGGCAGGAGATACGCAGTATTTT
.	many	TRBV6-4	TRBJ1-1	CASSDSPGSATEAFF	TGTGCCAGCAGTGACTCCCCAGGGTCGGCCACTGAAGCTTTCTTT
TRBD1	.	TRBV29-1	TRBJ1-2	CSVGGQGPVIYGYTF	TGCAGTGTGGGGGGACAGGGGCCAGTCATCTATGGCTACACCTTC
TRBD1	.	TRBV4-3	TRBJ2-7	CANSQDLTGDAYEQYF	TGCGCCAACAGCCAAGATCTAACAGGGGACGCCTACGAGCAGTACTTC
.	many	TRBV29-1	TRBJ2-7	CSVVTDYEQYF	TGCAGCGTCGTGACGGACTACGAGCAGTACTTC
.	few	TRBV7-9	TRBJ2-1	CASSPQDPLSEQFF	TGTGCCAGCAGCCCGCAGGACCCCCTCAGTGAGCAGTTCTTC
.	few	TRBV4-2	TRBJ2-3	CASSPKAGTDTQYF	TGTGCCAGCAGCCCAAAGGCGGGCACAGATACGCAGTATTTT
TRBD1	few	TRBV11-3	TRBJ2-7	CASSPWTGSPYEQYF	TGTGCCAGCAGCCCTTGGACAGGGTCCCCCTACGAGCAGTACTTC